Listed below are T cell receptor beta chains from one sample, sequenced in a study of blood T cell repertoires in COVID-19. The data were produced by immunoSEQ multiplex PCR, yet TCRdb's version contains in-frame clones alone and is incomplete. Of under 200,000 clones in the sample, around four fifths were seen once. The sample comprised peripheral blood. These TCRs come from a man between 60 and 70 years old with COVID-19, enrolled during active disease. CDR3s include the opening cysteine and the closing phenylalanine or tryptophan. Each record gives: J gene, clone size, V gene, D gene, CDR3 length, CDR3 DNA, CDR3 protein. A D gene is named only where the DNA matches it firmly. Clone size is stated in some rows and not others, as once, few, many or a class when expanded.

TRBJ2-7 once TRBV6-4 . 15 TGTGCCACCGCCCGTGTAAGAGGACAAAACTACGAGCAGTACTTC CATARVRGQNYEQYF
TRBJ2-1 few TRBV4-1 . 14 TGCGCCAGCAGCCAAGATGGTCTGGGCGGGGAGCAGTTCTTC CASSQDGLGGEQFF
TRBJ1-1 . TRBV10-3 . 14 TGTGCCACTGGGGCGGCAGCGATGAACACTGAAGCTTTCTTT CATGAAAMNTEAFF
TRBJ2-5 . TRBV6-5 TRBD1 16 TGTGCCAGCAGTTACTCTCCAGGGGGCGTCCAAGAGACCCAGTACTTC CASSYSPGGVQETQYF
TRBJ1-1 . TRBV2 TRBD1 14 TGTGCCAGCGTGTCGGGACAGGCGAACACTGAAGCTTTCTTT CASVSGQANTEAFF
TRBJ2-7 few TRBV30 . 12 TGTGCCTGGGGGGTGGGGGCCCCCGAGCAGTACTTC CAWGVGAPEQYF
TRBJ2-2 . TRBV12-5 . 13 TGTGCTAGTGGTTGGGCTTTAAACGGGGAGCTGTTTTTT CASGWALNGELFF
TRBJ1-6 . TRBV2 . 15 TGTGCCAGCAGTGACGACGGCGGATTTGGATCACCCCTCCACTTT CASSDDGGFGSPLHF
TRBJ1-1 once TRBV5-6 TRBD1 16 TGTGCCAGCAGCCGAAAAGAAACAGGGGCGAACACTGAAGCTTTCTTT CASSRKETGANTEAFF
TRBJ1-5 once TRBV27 . 16 TGTGCCAGCGGCCCGGAGACAAGGGGCCCTAATCAGCCCCAGCATTTT CASGPETRGPNQPQHF
TRBJ2-4 . TRBV7-9 TRBD2 17 TGTGCCAGCAGCTTAGTTTTACTAGCGGGAGTCAAAAACATTCAGTACTTC CASSLVLLAGVKNIQYF
TRBJ1-5 . TRBV15 . 13 TGTGCCACCAGCAGAGATCTCGGTCAGCCCCAGCATTTT CATSRDLGQPQHF
TRBJ2-6 . TRBV7-2 TRBD1 19 TGTGCCAGCAGCTTAGCGAGGCCGCGGACAGGGGCCGGGGCCAACGTCCTGACTTTC CASSLARPRTGAGANVLTF
TRBJ2-7 once TRBV2 TRBD2 13 TGTGCCAGCGGACTAGCGGGGAACTACGAGCAGTACTTC CASGLAGNYEQYF
TRBJ1-3 . TRBV28 . 13 TGTGCCAGCAGTCCGAGATCTGGAAACACCATATATTTT CASSPRSGNTIYF
TRBJ1-2 . TRBV2 . 13 TGTGCCAGCAGTGTTGAGGATCTTGGTGGCTACACCTTC CASSVEDLGGYTF
TRBJ2-7 . TRBV30 . 11 TGTGCCTGGAGCAGTTGGCTCGAGCAGTACTTC CAWSSWLEQYF
TRBJ2-2 few TRBV6-6 . 16 TGTGCCAGCAGTTACTCAGGGGGAGGGCCGACCGGGGAGCTGTTTTTT CASSYSGGGPTGELFF
TRBJ1-5 once TRBV30 TRBD1 14 TGTGCCTGGAGTGCCGGGACAGGCAGGCAGCCCCAGCATTTT CAWSAGTGRQPQHF
TRBJ2-5 . TRBV4-1 . 14 TGCGCCAGCAGCATGGGTTCGGGAATGGAGACCCAGTACTTC CASSMGSGMETQYF
TRBJ1-2 . TRBV3-1/TRBV3-2 TRBD1 18 TGTGCCAGCAGCTTCTTGATGACAGGGGGCGTTGCTAACTATGGCTACACCTTC CASSFLMTGGVANYGYTF
TRBJ2-2 once TRBV5-4 . 15 TGTGCCAGCAGCTTGTCCCAGACGAACACCGGGGAGCTGTTTTTT CASSLSQTNTGELFF
TRBJ1-6 . TRBV7-2 . 13 TGTGCCAGCAGCTCCCGAGGGCTTTCACCCCTCCACTTT CASSSRGLSPLHF
TRBJ2-3 . TRBV11-3 TRBD1 13 TGTGCCAGCAGCACCCGGACAGGGGGCTCCCTGTATTTT CASSTRTGGSLYF
TRBJ1-3 . TRBV7-2 . 13 TGTGCCAGCAGCCGAGACTCTGGAAACACCATATATTTT CASSRDSGNTIYF
TRBJ2-3 . TRBV7-7 . 15 TGTGCCAGCAGCCCGGGCAGGGGTCGCACAGATACGCAGTATTTT CASSPGRGRTDTQYF
TRBJ2-5 . TRBV10-2 . 15 TGCGCCAGCAGTGTAAGGCAGGGGACGGGGGAGACCCAGTACTTC CASSVRQGTGETQYF
TRBJ1-3 . TRBV30 . 13 TGTGCCTGGAGCATTAGCTCTGGAAACACCATATATTTT CAWSISSGNTIYF
TRBJ1-2 . TRBV19 TRBD1 15 TGTGCCAGTATCCCGATACCGGACAGGGCCGGTGGCTACACCTTC CASIPIPDRAGGYTF